The 30 T cell receptor beta chains below come from one sample, sequenced in a study of blood T cell repertoires in COVID-19. The protocol was immunoSEQ multiplex PCR, while the TCRdb copy is restricted to in-frame clones and leaves out a portion. The data hold 70,000 to 80,000 clones, with about 85% observed a single time. The specimen was peripheral blood. Every receptor here comes from an elderly woman with active or convalescent COVID-19.

V and J are TRBV5-1 and TRBJ2-3; 10 bases fit TRBD2. The CDR3 runs to 14 residues. The germline gives CDR1 SGHRS, CDR2 YFSETQ. Trimming at V came to 7 bases and at J to 2 bases, leaving 4 bases not matched to a gene. The CDR3 reads CASAGTSATDTQYF. DNA of the CDR3: TGCGCCAGCGCCGGGACTAGCGCCACAGATACGCAGTATTTT.

V usage is TRBV14 and J usage is TRBJ2-7; D remains unclear. CDR1 SGHDN and CDR2 FVKESK come from the germline V gene. The germline V and J ends were trimmed by 4 bases and 2 bases, with 9 bases remaining between them. The CDR3 length is 13 residues. The DNA for the CDR3 is TGTGCCAGCAGCCCCTCCCCAGCCTACGAGCAGTACTTC. Translating it yields CASSPSPAYEQYF.

The chain is built from TRBV7-2 and TRBJ2-1, with a weak D call TRBD2 (6 bases). Germline V gene sequence: CDR1 SGHTA, CDR2 FQGNSA. The CDR3 is made up of 14 amino acids. Trimming took 3 bases from V and 1 from J, leaving 7 bases between them. The CDR3 DNA is TGTGCCAGCAGCTTGCGGGAATCCTACAATGAGCAGTTCTTC. Amino acids: CASSLRESYNEQFF. Full variable domain (rest looked up from reference TRBV7-2 and TRBJ2-1): GAGVSQSPSNKVTEKGKDVELRCDPISGHTALYWYRQSLGQGLEFLIYFQGNSAPDKSGLPSDRFSAERTGGSVSTLTIQRTQQEDSAVYLCASSLRESYNEQFFGPGTRLTVL.

The DNA of the CDR3 is TGTGCCAGTAGTACACAGGGGGGCCAGCCCCAGCATTTT. It encodes CASSTQGGQPQHF. The rearrangement links TRBV19 to TRBJ1-5; 8 nucleotides agree with TRBD1. V lost 4 bases to trimming and J lost 7 bases; unmatched junction nucleotides: 3. CDR3 length: 13 amino acids. Per the germline V gene, CDR1 is LNHDA and CDR2 is SQIVND (reference sequence).

The rearrangement uses TRBV27 and TRBJ1-5; 11 bases agree with TRBD1. The V gene's germline CDR1 is MNHEY and CDR2 SMNVEV (reference sequence). V shed 5 bases and J 7 bases; nucleotides not matched to a gene: 4. The CDR3 spans 14 residues. CDR3 protein: CASSEDRGRQPQHF. Written as DNA, the CDR3 is TGTGCCAGCAGTGAGGACAGGGGGCGGCAGCCCCAGCATTTT.

The chain combines TRBV5-4 with TRBJ2-1; 14 bases match TRBD2. J was trimmed by 10 bases and V by 4 bases; bases with no gene match: 7. This CDR3 is built from 15 residues. The germline CDR1 and CDR2 sequences are SGHNT and YYREEE (reference sequence). CDR3 DNA: TGTGCCAGCAGCCTGGGACTAGCGGGGGCCGGGGAGCAGTTCTTC. As protein: CASSLGLAGAGEQFF.

The chain carries TRBV6-6 and TRBJ2-7; D is perhaps TRBD2 (5 bases). There are 14 residues in the CDR3. CDR1 and CDR2 from the germline V gene are MNHNY and SVGAGI (reference sequence). V was trimmed by 0 bases and J by 0 bases, leaving 6 bases between them. The CDR3 sequence is CASSYSRASYEQYF. DNA of the CDR3: TGTGCCAGCAGTTACTCGAGGGCCTCCTACGAGCAGTACTTC.

The J gene is TRBJ1-2, the V gene TRBV7-9; 10 positions match TRBD1. The CDR3 loop spans 14 amino acids. V was clipped by 2 bases and J by 6 bases; unmatched bases: 3. Germline CDR1 SEHNR, CDR2 FQNEAQ (reference sequence). The CDR3 protein is CASSLLGQGNGYTF. Written as DNA, the CDR3 is TGTGCCAGCAGCTTACTGGGACAGGGGAATGGCTACACCTTC.

This chain links TRBV7-9 with TRBJ1-2, with TRBD1 matching over 9 bases. The V gene end was trimmed by 3 bases and the J gene end by 1 base; junction bases not matched to a gene: 6. Germline values: CDR1 SEHNR, CDR2 FQNEAQ (reference sequence). The CDR3 contains 16 residues. CDR3 amino acids: CASSLGQGGDNYGYTF. The CDR3 DNA is TGTGCCAGCAGCTTGGGACAGGGAGGAGATAACTATGGCTACACCTTC.

This clone was recorded only once. This chain uses TRBV2 with TRBJ1-2; 8 bases align to TRBD1. V lost 5 bases to trimming and J lost 4 bases; unmatched junction nucleotides: 12. The CDR3 sequence is 16 residues long. Germline CDR1 reads SNHLY; CDR2 reads FYNNEI. The CDR3 DNA reads TGTGCCAGCAGTTTGGACAGGGTGGGTTTGATCTATGGCTACACCTTC. Translated: CASSLDRVGLIYGYTF.

This clone occurred once. The rearrangement links TRBV7-8 to TRBJ1-6, with 9 bases identical to TRBD1. The germline V gene encodes CDR1 SGHVS and CDR2 FQNEAQ. The CDR3 has 15 residues. V trimming: 5 bases; J trimming: 6 bases; junction bases outside the gene matches: 5. CDR3 region: CASSRTGATNSPLHF. The CDR3 region has the DNA TGTGCCAGCAGCAGGACAGGGGCTACTAATTCACCCCTCCACTTT.

The genes are TRBV11-2 and TRBJ1-1, with no clear D. Germline CDR1 reads SGHAT; CDR2 reads FQNNGV. The CDR3 contains 13 residues. V was cut by 2 bases and J by 0 bases, with 4 bases left in between. This CDR3 reads CASSLQVNTEAFF. The CDR3 bases are TGTGCCAGCAGCTTACAGGTGAACACTGAAGCTTTCTTT.

The chain couples TRBV6-5 to TRBJ1-1; tentative D call: TRBD1 (5 bases). Germline CDR1 MNHEY, CDR2 SVGAGI. Trimming pared 6 bases from V and 4 bases from J, leaving 9 bases between. This CDR3 contains 12 residues. The DNA of the CDR3 is TGTGCCAGCAGGACCCAGGGCACTGAAGCTTTCTTT. Translating it yields CASRTQGTEAFF.

The genes are TRBV3-1 (or the pseudogene TRBV3-2) and TRBJ1-1; D uncertain. The CDR3 is made up of 13 amino acids. Germline CDR1 is LGHDT and CDR2 is YNNKEL (reference sequence). Trimming pared 2 bases from V and 2 bases from J, leaving 6 bases between. The CDR3, as DNA: TGTGCCAGCAGCCAATTACTTAACACTGAAGCTTTCTTT. Its protein product is CASSQLLNTEAFF.

The chain employs TRBV7-3 and TRBJ1-1, with D unresolved. Germline-derived CDR1 and CDR2 are SGHTA and FQGTGA. Between the trimmed V and J ends, which lost 1 base and 1 base, there was a span of 4 bases. The CDR3 contains 13 residues. The DNA of the CDR3 is TGTGCCAGCAGCTTAAGGCAGAACACTGAAGCTTTCTTT. It specifies CASSLRQNTEAFF.

The chain couples TRBV5-5 to TRBJ2-3, with 7 bases that match TRBD2. Trimming removed 3 bases from V and 2 bases from J; junction bases left unmatched: 3. The CDR3 is 14 amino acids. CDR1 and CDR2 from the germline V gene are SGHKS and YYEKEE (reference sequence). CDR3 DNA sequence: TGTGCCAGCAGCTCGGGACTATACACAGATACGCAGTATTTT. It translates to CASSSGLYTDTQYF.

There are a few counts of this clone. The chain employs TRBV6-5 and TRBJ1-2, with TRBD1 matching over 11 bases. The CDR3 is 15 residues long. Trimming at V came to 6 bases and at J to 6 bases, leaving 9 bases not matched to a gene. Germline assignment: CDR1 MNHEY and CDR2 SVGAGI. CDR3 coding DNA: TGTGCCAGCAGCACTCGACTGGGACAGGGGGATGGCTACACCTTC. This sequence encodes CASSTRLGQGDGYTF.

This clone was detected a few times. The CDR3 DNA reads as TGTGCCAGCGACAGGGGAACTTTCAGCAATCAGCCCCAGCATTTT. Its translation: CASDRGTFSNQPQHF. The chain carries TRBV28 and TRBJ1-5, with TRBD1 matching 8 bases. Trimming removed 8 bases from V and 1 base from J; junction bases left unmatched: 7. Per germline, CDR1 MDHEN and CDR2 SYDVKM. This CDR3 region has 15 residues. The variable domain in full, completed from reference TRBV28 and TRBJ1-5, reads DVKVTQSSRYLVKRTGEKVFLECVQDMDHENMFWYRQDPGLGLRLIYFSYDVKMKEKGDIPEGYSVSREKKERFSLILESASTNQTSMYLCASDRGTFSNQPQHFGDGTRLSIL.

The chain uses TRBV12-5 and TRBJ2-3, with 8 bases fitting TRBD2. Trimming took 2 bases from V and 2 from J; bases not matched to a gene: 6. Germline CDR1 reads LGHNT; CDR2 reads FRNRAP. There are 16 residues in the CDR3. In nucleotides, the CDR3 is TGTGCTAGTGGTTTGTCGGGGGGGGGCTCCACAGATACGCAGTATTTT. This codes for CASGLSGGGSTDTQYF.

The genes are TRBV10-3 and TRBJ1-2, with D perhaps matching TRBD1 (6 bases). The CDR3 loop spans 12 amino acids. Germline V CDR1 and CDR2: ENHRY, SYGVKD. V gave up 2 bases and J gave up 5 bases, with 6 bases separating them. CDR3 sequence (DNA): TGTGCCATCAGTGAGGGACAGTATGGCTACACCTTC. This sequence encodes CAISEGQYGYTF.

This clone showed up just once. V gene TRBV6-5 combines with J gene TRBJ2-7; perhaps TRBD1 as D (6 bases). The CDR3 sequence is 14 residues long. Trimming cost V 6 bases and J 4 bases, with 16 bases left between them. Germline CDR1 and CDR2: MNHEY and SVGAGI. The CDR3 sequence: CASRDSLTVYEQYF. For the CDR3, the DNA is TGTGCCAGCAGGGACAGCTTGACTGTTTACGAGCAGTACTTC.

The chain combines TRBV27 with TRBJ2-3, with 7 bases fitting TRBD2. The CDR3 is 15 amino acids. With V trimmed by 1 base and J by 6 bases, 7 bases remained unmatched. Germline V gene data show CDR1 as MNHEY and CDR2 as SMNVEV (reference sequence). The CDR3 nucleotides read TGTGCCAGCAGTTTATTGGCGGGGGTCATTGATACGCAGTATTTT. Protein sequence: CASSLLAGVIDTQYF.

The chain couples TRBV29-1 to TRBJ1-1; tentatively, D is TRBD1 (6 bases). CDR1 and CDR2 (germline): SQVTM, ANQGSEA. This CDR3 is built from 12 residues. Trimming removed 3 bases at V and 7 bases at J, with 12 bases between. The CDR3 sequence: CSVEKGVDEAFF. The CDR3 nucleotides are TGCAGCGTTGAGAAGGGGGTTGATGAAGCTTTCTTT.

The J gene is TRBJ2-7, the V gene TRBV5-4, with D maybe TRBD1 (5 bases). The CDR3 runs to 14 residues. Trimming pared 0 bases from V and 5 bases from J, leaving 12 bases between. In germline, CDR1 is SGHNT, CDR2 YYREEE (reference sequence). For the CDR3, the DNA is TGTGCCAGCAGCTTGGGTGGGGCGTCGGACGAGCAGTACTTC. This sequence encodes CASSLGGASDEQYF.

The chain uses TRBV6-5 and TRBJ2-1; TRBD2 might be the D (6 bases). The germline V gene encodes CDR1 MNHEY and CDR2 SVGAGI. This CDR3 has 12 residues. V shed 5 bases and J shed 9 bases, with 11 bases lying between them. This chain's CDR3 is CASSRTTSEQFF. Here the CDR3 DNA reads TGTGCCAGCAGTCGGACTACGAGTGAGCAGTTCTTC.

The rearrangement links TRBV28 to TRBJ1-6; 7 positions match TRBD1. The germline V gene encodes CDR1 MDHEN and CDR2 SYDVKM. The length of the CDR3 is 14 residues. The junction had 6 bases not matched to a gene; V was cut back by 8 bases and J by 5 bases. CDR3 protein: CASATGDHNSPLHF. The CDR3 DNA sequence: TGTGCCAGCGCAACAGGGGACCATAATTCACCCCTCCACTTT.

The rearrangement uses TRBV11-3 and TRBJ2-7; 8 bases fit TRBD1. CDR1 SGHNT and CDR2 YENEEA come from the germline V gene. The CDR3 covers 16 residues. The ends lost 2 bases at V and 6 bases at J; junction bases unmatched: 12. The CDR3 region has the DNA TGTGCCAGCAGCTTATTCCCCTCCGGGACAGGCGGCGAGCAGTACTTC. Its protein product is CASSLFPSGTGGEQYF.

This clone was seen a few times. The V gene is TRBV11-2, the J gene TRBJ1-4; 8 nucleotides align to TRBD1. Germline V lookup: CDR1 SGHAT, CDR2 FQNNGV. V gave up 3 bases and J gave up 6 bases; unmatched junction bases: 3. This CDR3 is 14 amino acids long. This CDR3 is CASSLYRGDEKLFF. CDR3 DNA: TGTGCCAGCAGCTTGTACAGGGGGGATGAAAAACTGTTTTTT.

The V and J genes are TRBV27 and TRBJ1-2; D is undetermined. CDR3 length: 15 amino acids. Germline V gene sequence: CDR1 MNHEY, CDR2 SMNVEV (reference sequence). V lost 0 bases and J 14 bases, leaving 22 bases between the germline ends. This CDR3 is CASSLSIDRGVRETF. CDR3 sequence (DNA): TGTGCCAGCAGTTTATCGATTGACCGGGGAGTGCGGGAAACCTTC.

This chain joins TRBV19 and TRBJ2-7, with a possible D match to TRBD2 (6 bases). In germline, CDR1 is LNHDA, CDR2 SQIVND (reference sequence). The CDR3 runs 15 residues. The ends were cut back, 6 bases at V and 3 bases at J, with 18 bases in the middle. The chain's CDR3 is CASSPPGDGIYEQYF. The CDR3 DNA reads as TGTGCCAGTAGCCCGCCGGGGGACGGGATCTACGAGCAGTACTTC.